These 27 T cell receptor beta chains originate from one sample sequenced in a study of CXCR3-negative and CXCR3-positive naive CD8 T cells. Findings and limits, study-wide: Comparison of naive cells showed more hydrophobic TRB CDR3s in CXCR3-positive than in CXCR3-negative naive cells.

TRB cDNA libraries were made by UMI-labeled 5' RACE. TCRdb reprocessed the 5' RACE reads and reports one entry per CDR3 protein, with no DNA. The sample yields more than 80,000 distinct CDR3 sequences, of which the top ten take up roughly 0.38%. Antigens of these TCRs are unknown. Material: naive CXCR3+ CD8+ T cells from blood. Subset here: CD45RO-CCR7+CD27+CD95- naive CD8+ T cells expressing CXCR3 (TNR3+). These receptors originate from a human donor in good health. Some clones in this sample may be carry-over from other donors' samples.

The rearrangement links TRBV12-3 or TRBV12-4 to TRBJ1-5. The CDR3 spans 15 residues. The CDR3 here is CASSQGPALYQPQHF.

The rearrangement links TRBV29-1 to TRBJ2-7; TCRdb selects TRBD1, and the lack of DNA leaves this call unchecked. Germline values: CDR1 SQVTM, CDR2 ANQGSEA. CDR3 length: 12 residues. This CDR3 reads CSVTGQNYEQYF.

The chain employs TRBV7-3 and TRBJ2-1; the D call of TRBD2 rests on TCRdb alone, since no DNA is present to check it. Germline V CDR1 and CDR2: SGHTA, FQGTGA. The CDR3 contains 19 residues. CDR3 region: CASSLTGLAPSPTYNEQFF.

J is TRBJ1-1 and V is TRBV29-1; the TCRdb call, TRBD1, lacks DNA for checking. There are 15 residues in the CDR3. Germline CDR1 and CDR2: SQVTM and ANQGSEA. The CDR3 is CSVEGQGALGTEAFF.

The rearrangement links TRBV29-1 to TRBJ2-1; TCRdb names TRBD2, which stays unverified in the absence of DNA. Germline V lookup: CDR1 SQVTM, CDR2 ANQGSEA. The CDR3 contains 13 residues. The chain's CDR3 is CSVGGAGEGEQFF.

The V gene is TRBV6-5, the J gene TRBJ1-2; TCRdb lists TRBD1, though no DNA is available to test this call. The CDR3 is 14 residues long. CDR1 is MNHEY and CDR2 is SVGAGI in the germline V gene. CDR3 region: CASSYQGANYGYTF.

This chain uses TRBV3-1 with TRBJ2-1; TCRdb's D gene call, TRBD2, goes unchecked for lack of DNA. Germline lookup yields CDR1 LGHDT and CDR2 YNNKEL (reference sequence). The CDR3 spans 16 residues. CDR3 loop: CASSQDYRETGVEQFF.

This chain links TRBV4-3 with TRBJ2-1; as DNA is missing, the TRBD1 call by TCRdb cannot be tested. Germline assignment: CDR1 LGHNA and CDR2 YSLEER. This CDR3 contains 16 residues. CDR3 region: CASSQDGGSSYNEQFF.

The chain has TRBV4-2 and TRBJ2-1; TCRdb calls TRBD2, which cannot be checked without DNA. The CDR3 is made up of 17 amino acids. Germline lookup yields CDR1 LGHNA and CDR2 YNFKEQ. CDR3 protein: CASSQTPYPAGYNEQFF.

The gene calls are TRBV19 and TRBJ2-1; TCRdb lists TRBD2, though no DNA is available to test this call. Germline V gene sequence: CDR1 LNHDA, CDR2 SQIVND (reference sequence). The CDR3 loop spans 16 amino acids. The CDR3 loop is CASSIVPSGVRNEQFF.

The chain joins TRBV5-4 to TRBJ2-7. Germline CDR1 is SGHNT and CDR2 is YYREEE (reference sequence). This CDR3 contains 13 residues. CDR3 residues: CASSLDSGYEQYF.

The chain is built from TRBV29-1 and TRBJ2-5; TCRdb lists TRBD1, though no DNA is available to test this call. The CDR3 length is 14 residues. Germline V CDR1 and CDR2: SQVTM, ANQGSEA. The CDR3 sequence is CSVDIGQDQETQYF.

The gene calls are TRBV7-6 and TRBJ2-1. In germline, CDR1 is SGHVS, CDR2 FNYEAQ. The CDR3 is 16 residues long. This CDR3 reads CASSLEARSSYNEQFF.

This chain joins TRBV30 and TRBJ1-5; the D call of TRBD1 rests on TCRdb alone, since no DNA is present to check it. The CDR3 totals 14 residues. Germline CDR1 reads GTSNPN; CDR2 reads SVGIG (reference sequence). The CDR3 loop reads CAWNGGGIGQPQHF.

J is TRBJ2-3 and V is TRBV5-1; as DNA is missing, the TRBD2 call by TCRdb cannot be tested. In germline, CDR1 is SGHRS, CDR2 YFSETQ. The CDR3 runs 16 residues. The CDR3 loop reads CASSLGVASGIDTQYF. The whole variable domain, filled in from reference TRBV5-1 and TRBJ2-3, reads KAGVTQTPRYLIKTRGQQVTLSCSPISGHRSVSWYQQTPGQGLQFLFEYFSETQRNKGNFPGRFSGRQFSNSRSEMNVSTLELGDSALYLCASSLGVASGIDTQYFGPGTRLTVL.

This chain links TRBV12-3 or TRBV12-4 with TRBJ2-5; TCRdb's D call of TRBD2 is untestable without DNA. The CDR3 has 12 amino acids. CDR3 sequence: CASSQWERPVYF.

CDR3 region: CASSPQETQYF. The V call is TRBV7-9, the J call TRBJ2-5. The CDR3 runs 11 residues. CDR1 and CDR2 from the germline V gene are SEHNR and FQNEAQ (reference sequence).

The rearrangement uses TRBV20-1 and TRBJ1-2. The CDR3 extends over 15 amino acids. The germline V gene has CDR1 DFQATT and CDR2 SNEGSKA (reference sequence). CDR3 amino acids: CSAREDRALNCGYTF.

The V and J genes are TRBV28 and TRBJ2-1; TCRdb reports TRBD1, a call that lacks DNA to check it against. Germline CDR1 and CDR2: MDHEN and SYDVKM. This CDR3 is 14 amino acids long. The CDR3 reads CASSFLGQGKEQFF.

The CDR3 loop reads CASSLGLAGVEEQFF. The rearrangement links TRBV5-1 to TRBJ2-1; the D call of TRBD2 rests on TCRdb alone, since no DNA is present to check it. The germline gives CDR1 SGHRS, CDR2 YFSETQ. The CDR3 totals 15 residues.

This sequence joins TRBV28 and TRBJ1-2. There are 19 residues in the CDR3. Germline V lookup: CDR1 MDHEN, CDR2 SYDVKM. The CDR3 protein is CASSLPLPGPNEGNYGYTF.

The chain combines TRBV28 with TRBJ1-2. CDR1 is MDHEN and CDR2 is SYDVKM in the germline V gene. The length of the CDR3 is 13 residues. CDR3 amino acids: CASSAAGFNGYTF.

The chain combines TRBV7-9 with TRBJ1-1. The CDR3 consists of 14 residues. Germline V gene sequence: CDR1 SEHNR, CDR2 FQNEAQ (reference sequence). This CDR3 is CASSLDGEWIEAFF. Variable domain in full (rest from reference TRBV7-9 and TRBJ1-1): DTGVSQNPRHKITKRGQNVTFRCDPISEHNRLYWYRQTLGQGPEFLTYFQNEAQLEKSRLLSDRFSAERPKGSFSTLEIQRTEQGDSAMYLCASSLDGEWIEAFFGQGTRLTVV.

The rearrangement links TRBV7-8 to TRBJ1-1. Germline V CDR1 and CDR2: SGHVS, FQNEAQ. The CDR3 length is 15 residues. The CDR3 loop is CASSLGITLNTEAFF.

The chain is built from TRBV28 and TRBJ2-3; the TCRdb call, TRBD1, lacks DNA for checking. This CDR3 contains 15 residues. Germline V gene sequence: CDR1 MDHEN, CDR2 SYDVKM. The CDR3 loop reads CASSPPGGSTDTQYF.

The V gene is TRBV6-2 or TRBV6-3, the J gene TRBJ2-1; TCRdb lists TRBD1, though no DNA is available to test this call. CDR1 and CDR2 (germline): MNHEY, SVGEGT. This CDR3 has 14 amino acids. CDR3 in amino acids: CASSYTRESDEQFF.

The chain employs TRBV21-1 and TRBJ2-7; TCRdb's D call, TRBD1, is unchecked because there is no DNA. TRBV21-1 is recorded as a pseudogene. This CDR3 is built from 15 residues. The CDR3 loop is CASWSGALYPYEQYF.